The T cell receptor beta chain under discussion was sequenced for a study of breast tumors, draining lymph nodes, adjacent tissues. Study results and caveats: Compared with lymph nodes, tumors were less diverse; compared with nontumor tissue, more. The data were judged consistent with most tumor T cells coming from lymph node and expanding in tumor. Luminal-like breast cancer showed significantly higher tumor–nontumor repertoire similarity than basal-like.

TCRdb processed the multiplex PCR reads anew with MiXCR; each CDR3 protein has one entry. This table has some 130,000 distinct CDR3 sequences, approximately 20% appearing once. Axillary draining lymph nodes of breast cancer patients supplied the node samples. This clonotype was counted many times. Its antigen remains unknown. Trimming stripped 1 base from V and 1 base from J, with 20 bases between. There are 19 residues in the CDR3. Germline CDR1 and CDR2: LGHNA and YNFKEQ. Specimen: axillary lymph node tissue. V and J are TRBV4-2 and TRBJ2-1; either TRBD1 or TRBD2 may supply D (6 bases each). The TCR originated in a female donor with breast cancer. Some clones in this sample may be carry-over from other donors' samples. The CDR3 DNA sequence: TGTGCCAGCAGCCAAGGCCGGGACACGGGACTCCGATCCTACAATGAGCAGTTCTTC. This gives the protein CASSQGRDTGLRSYNEQFF.